This TCR beta chain was sequenced in a study of spatial heterogeneity in lung cancer. At the level of the study: Alpha-chain detections were consistently fewer than beta-chain detections among the sequences.

The library protocol tagged each TCR cDNA with a unique molecular identifier. TCRdb independently ran MiXCR on the 5' RACE reads; one entry per CDR3 protein. The data hold over 7,000 distinct CDR3 sequences, with roughly 7% observed a single time. This clonotype was counted a few times. Its specificity is unknown. Per the germline V gene, CDR1 is DFQATT and CDR2 is SNEGSKA (reference sequence). This CDR3 comprises 15 residues. V lost 0 bases to trimming and J lost 2 bases, with 11 bases between them. Study-level points and caveats: Intratumoral expanded alpha and beta TCR counts were found to track tumor mutation counts.

The time point here: sample taken at primary tumor resection. The cohort: approximately 66 early-stage, untreated non-small cell lung cancer patients. Unsorted whole RNA samples from tumor, nontumor lung or frozen PBMC were sequenced. The rearrangement uses TRBV20-1 and TRBJ2-1; TRBD2 might be the D (6 bases). The TCR sequence derives from a male donor with early-stage non-small cell lung cancer. Source: lung tumor tissue, taken at surgery. As DNA, the CDR3 is TGCAGTGCTAGAGAGTTGGGGGGAGCCTACAATGAGCAGTTCTTC. Its translation: CSARELGGAYNEQFF.